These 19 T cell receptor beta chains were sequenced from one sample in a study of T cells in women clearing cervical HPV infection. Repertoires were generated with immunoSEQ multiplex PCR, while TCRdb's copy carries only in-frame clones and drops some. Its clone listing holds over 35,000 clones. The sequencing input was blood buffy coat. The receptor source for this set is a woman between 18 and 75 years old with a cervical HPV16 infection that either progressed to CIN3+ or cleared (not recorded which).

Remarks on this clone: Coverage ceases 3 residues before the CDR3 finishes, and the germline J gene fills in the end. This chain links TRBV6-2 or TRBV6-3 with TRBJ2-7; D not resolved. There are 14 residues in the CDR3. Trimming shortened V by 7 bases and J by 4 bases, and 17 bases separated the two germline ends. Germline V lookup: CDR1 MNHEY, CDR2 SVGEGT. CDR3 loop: CASISSASLYEQYF. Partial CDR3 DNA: TGTGCCAGCATATCAAGCGCTAGTTTGTACGAG.

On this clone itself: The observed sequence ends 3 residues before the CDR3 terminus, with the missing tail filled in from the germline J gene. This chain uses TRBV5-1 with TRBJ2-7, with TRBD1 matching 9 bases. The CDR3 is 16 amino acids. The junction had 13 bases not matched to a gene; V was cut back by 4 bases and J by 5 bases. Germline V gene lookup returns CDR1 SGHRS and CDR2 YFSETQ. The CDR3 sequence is CASSNRDPTGGDEQYF. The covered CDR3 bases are TGCGCCAGCAGCAATAGAGATCCTACAGGGGGCGACGAG.

The sequenced CDR3 bases are TGTGCCTGGAGTGTACAGGAGGGGTATAAAGGC. It is translated as CAWSVQEGYKG. The entire CDR3 reads CAWSVQEGYKGYTF. This chain uses TRBV30 with TRBJ1-2; maybe TRBD1 (5 bases). The read comes to an end 3 residues before the CDR3 does, leaving the germline J gene to fill in the end. The CDR3 is 14 amino acids. CDR1 GTSNPN and CDR2 SVGIG come from the germline V gene (reference sequence).

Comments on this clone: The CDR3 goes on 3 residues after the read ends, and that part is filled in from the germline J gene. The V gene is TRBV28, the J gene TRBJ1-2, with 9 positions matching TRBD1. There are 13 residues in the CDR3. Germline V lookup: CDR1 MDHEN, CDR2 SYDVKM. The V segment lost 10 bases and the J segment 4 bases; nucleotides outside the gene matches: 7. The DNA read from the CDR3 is TGTGCCACCCGGGACAGGGTTACCTATGGC. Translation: CATRDRVTYG. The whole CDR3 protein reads CATRDRVTYGYTF.

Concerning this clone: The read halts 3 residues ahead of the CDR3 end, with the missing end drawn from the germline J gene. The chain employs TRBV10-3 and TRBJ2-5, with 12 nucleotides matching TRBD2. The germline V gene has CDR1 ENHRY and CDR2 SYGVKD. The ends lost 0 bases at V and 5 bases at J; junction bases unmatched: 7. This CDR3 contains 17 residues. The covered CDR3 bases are TGTGCCATCAGTGAGTCGAGATCCGGGACTAGCGGGGAGACC. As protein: CAISESRSGTSGET. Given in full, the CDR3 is CAISESRSGTSGETQYF.

The CDR3 is CASSPPPDRVNEKLFF. The DNA read from the CDR3 is TGTGCCAGCTCACCTCCTCCAGACAGAGTTAATGAAAAA. The chain employs TRBV18 and TRBJ1-4, with a weak D call TRBD1 (5 bases). The read is 3 residues too short to cover the CDR3 end, so that end is filled in from the germline J gene. CDR1 is KGHSH and CDR2 is LQKENI in the germline V gene. V shed 3 bases and J shed 4 bases, with 15 bases lying between them. This CDR3 region has 16 residues.

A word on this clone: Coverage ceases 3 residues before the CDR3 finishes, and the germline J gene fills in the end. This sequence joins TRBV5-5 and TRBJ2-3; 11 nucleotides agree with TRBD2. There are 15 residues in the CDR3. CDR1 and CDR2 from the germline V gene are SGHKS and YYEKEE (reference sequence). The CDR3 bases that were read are TGTGCCAGCAGCGACGGGACTAGCGGCGGGGAGACG. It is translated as CASSDGTSGGET. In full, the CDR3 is CASSDGTSGGETQYF.

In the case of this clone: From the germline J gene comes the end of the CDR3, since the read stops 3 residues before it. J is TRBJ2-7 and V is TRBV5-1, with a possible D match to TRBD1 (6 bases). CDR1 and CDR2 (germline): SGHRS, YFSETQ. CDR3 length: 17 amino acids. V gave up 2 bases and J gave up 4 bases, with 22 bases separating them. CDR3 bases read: TGCGCCAGCAGCTTTGACCGGTCTATGGACAGAGTTTACGAG. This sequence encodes CASSFDRSMDRVYE. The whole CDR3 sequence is CASSFDRSMDRVYEQYF.

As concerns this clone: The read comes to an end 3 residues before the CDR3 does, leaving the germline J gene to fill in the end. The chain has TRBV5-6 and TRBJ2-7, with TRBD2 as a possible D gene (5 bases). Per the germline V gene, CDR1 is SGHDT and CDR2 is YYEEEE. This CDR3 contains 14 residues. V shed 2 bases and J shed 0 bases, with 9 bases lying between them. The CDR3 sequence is CASSFGLYSYEQYF. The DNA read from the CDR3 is TGTGCCAGCAGCTTTGGACTTTACTCCTACGAG.

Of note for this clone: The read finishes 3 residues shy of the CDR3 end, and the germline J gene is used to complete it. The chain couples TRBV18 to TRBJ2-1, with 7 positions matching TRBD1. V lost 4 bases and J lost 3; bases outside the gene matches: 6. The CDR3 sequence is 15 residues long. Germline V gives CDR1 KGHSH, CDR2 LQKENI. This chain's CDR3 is CASSRDRAFYNEQFF. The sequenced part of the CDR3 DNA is TGTGCCAGCTCACGGGACAGAGCTTTCTACAATGAG.

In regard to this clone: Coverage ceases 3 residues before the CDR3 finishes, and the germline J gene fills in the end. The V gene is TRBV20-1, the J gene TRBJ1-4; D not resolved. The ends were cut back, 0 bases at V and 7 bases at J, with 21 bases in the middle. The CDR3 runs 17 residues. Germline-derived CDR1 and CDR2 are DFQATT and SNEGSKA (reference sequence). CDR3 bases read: TGCAGTGCTAGAGATCAGGTGCAGATCGCAAGAAGTGAAAAA. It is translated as CSARDQVQIARSEK. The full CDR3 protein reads CSARDQVQIARSEKLFF.

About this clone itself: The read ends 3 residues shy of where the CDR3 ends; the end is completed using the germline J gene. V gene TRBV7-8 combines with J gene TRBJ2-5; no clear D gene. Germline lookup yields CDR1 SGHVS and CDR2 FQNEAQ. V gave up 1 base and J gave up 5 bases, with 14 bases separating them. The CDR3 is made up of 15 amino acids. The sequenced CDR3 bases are TGTGCCAGCAGCTTAGTCGTGGGCCGTGGGGAGACC. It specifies CASSLVVGRGET. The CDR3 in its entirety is CASSLVVGRGETQYF.

The sequenced part of the CDR3 DNA is TGTGCCAGCAGTGGTCTGACCGGTGCGGGTGAAAAG. It encodes CASSGLTGAGEK. Given in full, the CDR3 is CASSGLTGAGEKLFF. The V gene is TRBV6-1, the J gene TRBJ2-2, with a possible D match to TRBD2 (5 bases). The read terminates 3 residues before the CDR3 end, so the remaining end is supplied by the germline J gene. CDR1 is MNHNS and CDR2 is SASEGT in the germline V gene. The CDR3 loop spans 15 amino acids.

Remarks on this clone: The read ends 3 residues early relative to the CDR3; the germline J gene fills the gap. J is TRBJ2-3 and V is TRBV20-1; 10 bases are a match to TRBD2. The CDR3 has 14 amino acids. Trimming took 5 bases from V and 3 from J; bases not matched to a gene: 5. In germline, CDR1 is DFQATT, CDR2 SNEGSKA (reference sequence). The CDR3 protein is CSAVAGGGTDTQYF. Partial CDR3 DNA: TGCAGTGCTGTAGCGGGAGGTGGGACAGATACG.

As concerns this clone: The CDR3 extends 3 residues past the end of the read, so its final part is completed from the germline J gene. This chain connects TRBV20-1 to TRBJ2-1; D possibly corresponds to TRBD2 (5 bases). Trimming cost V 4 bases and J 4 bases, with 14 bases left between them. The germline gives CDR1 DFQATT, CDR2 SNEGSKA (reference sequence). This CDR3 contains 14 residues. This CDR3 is CSATRPPGYNEQFF. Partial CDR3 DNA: TGCAGTGCTACTCGGCCCCCGGGGTACAATGAG.

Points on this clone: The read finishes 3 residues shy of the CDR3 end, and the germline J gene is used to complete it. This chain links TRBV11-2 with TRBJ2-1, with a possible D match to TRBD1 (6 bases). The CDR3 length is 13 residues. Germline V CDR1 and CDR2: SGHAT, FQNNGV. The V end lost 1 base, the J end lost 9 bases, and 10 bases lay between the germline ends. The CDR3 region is CASSLGDRFEQFF. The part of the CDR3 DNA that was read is TGTGCCAGCAGCTTAGGAGACAGGTTTGAG.

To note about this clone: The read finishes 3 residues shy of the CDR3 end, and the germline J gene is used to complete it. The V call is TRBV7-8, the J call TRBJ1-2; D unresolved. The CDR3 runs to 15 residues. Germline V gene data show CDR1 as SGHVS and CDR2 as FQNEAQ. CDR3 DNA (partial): TGTGCCAGCAGCTTAGAAGGCCTGGTTGATGGCGGC. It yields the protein CASSLEGLVDGG. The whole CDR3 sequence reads CASSLEGLVDGGYTF. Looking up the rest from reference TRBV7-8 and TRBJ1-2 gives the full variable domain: GAGVSQSPRYKVAKRGQDVALRCDPISGHVSLFWYQQALGQGPEFLTYFQNEAQLDKSGLPSDRFFAERPEGSVSTLKIQRTQQEDSAVYLCASSLEGLVDGGYTFGSGTRLTVV.

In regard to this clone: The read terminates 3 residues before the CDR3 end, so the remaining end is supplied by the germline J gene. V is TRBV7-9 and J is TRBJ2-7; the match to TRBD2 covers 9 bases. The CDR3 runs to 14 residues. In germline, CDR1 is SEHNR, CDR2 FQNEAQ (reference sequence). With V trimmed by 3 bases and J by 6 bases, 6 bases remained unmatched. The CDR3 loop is CASSFTGGGGEQYF. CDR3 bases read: TGTGCCAGCAGCTTTACGGGCGGGGGGGGCGAG.

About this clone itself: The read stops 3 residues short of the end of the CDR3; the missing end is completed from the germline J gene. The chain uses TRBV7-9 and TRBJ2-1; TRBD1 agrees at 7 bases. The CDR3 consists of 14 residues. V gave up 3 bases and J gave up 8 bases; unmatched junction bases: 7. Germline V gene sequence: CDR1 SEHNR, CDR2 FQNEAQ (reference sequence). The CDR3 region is CASSFEGARDEQFF. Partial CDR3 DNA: TGTGCCAGCAGCTTTGAGGGGGCCAGGGATGAG.